The rows below give T cell receptor beta chains drawn from one sample of a study of spatial heterogeneity in lung cancer. In TCRdb, the 5' RACE reads were re-called with MiXCR into one record per CDR3 protein. The table shows some 47,000 distinct CDR3 sequences, with approximately 7% occurring only once. This specimen consisted of PBMCs, obtained at surgery. The receptors shown here come from a female donor with early-stage non-small cell lung cancer. Each CDR3 is given with its conserved first and last residue. A D gene is named only where the DNA matches it firmly. Not every row has a clone size; where given, it reads once, few, many or a size class.

V gene,D gene,J gene,clone size,CDR3 protein,CDR3 DNA
TRBV29-1,NA,TRBJ2-7,many,CSVGRPRGGEQYF,TGCAGCGTTGGAAGGCCCCGGGGAGGCGAGCAGTACTTC
TRBV7-9,TRBD1,TRBJ2-5,many,CASSWTGSQETQYF,TGTGCCAGCAGCTGGACAGGGAGCCAAGAGACCCAGTACTTC
TRBV4-1,NA,TRBJ2-7,many,CASSQVTGTYEQYF,TGCGCCAGCAGCCAAGTAACAGGGACCTACGAGCAGTACTTC
TRBV20-1,TRBD2,TRBJ2-1,NA,CSASSGGGYNEQFF,TGCAGTGCTTCTAGCGGGGGGGGCTACAATGAGCAGTTCTTC
TRBV19,NA,TRBJ2-1,NA,CASSPDLGGPYNEQFF,TGTGCCAGTAGTCCCGACCTTGGGGGGCCATACAATGAGCAGTTCTTC
TRBV12-3/TRBV12-4,NA,TRBJ2-1,NA,CASSPEAAGSEQFF,TGTGCCAGCAGCCCAGAGGCGGCTGGGAGTGAGCAGTTCTTC
TRBV2,NA,TRBJ1-6,NA,CASSEGIGVAPLHF,TGTGCCAGCAGTGAAGGTATTGGGGTTGCACCCCTCCACTTT
TRBV20-1,NA,TRBJ2-2,NA,CSAPGLSNTGELFF,TGCAGTGCGCCGGGACTTTCTAACACCGGGGAGCTGTTTTTT
TRBV28,NA,TRBJ1-4,many,CASRGWEKLFF,TGTGCCAGCAGGGGGTGGGAAAAACTGTTTTTT
TRBV4-3,NA,TRBJ2-7,NA,CASSQAPVGRGFYFYEQYF,TGCGCCAGCAGCCAAGCACCTGTCGGTCGGGGATTTTACTTCTACGAGCAGTACTTC
TRBV7-9,NA,TRBJ1-2,few,CASSLRTADGYTF,TGTGCCAGCAGCTTGCGCACAGCCGATGGCTACACCTTC